This T cell receptor beta chain is drawn from a study of HIV-infected patients and healthy controls. By sample fraction, this clonotype is medium-sized (0.01 to 0.1%). No cell fractionation was done, so the repertoire covers all unsorted peripheral blood T cells. Germline V CDR1 and CDR2: DFQATT, SNEGSKA (reference sequence). Trimming removed 5 bases at V and 11 bases at J, with 12 bases between. This CDR3 has 11 residues. cDNA was made from roughly 500 ng RNA using alpha and beta constant primers. Each of the alpha and beta chains got its own library through chain-specific third strand synthesis with indices. The cDNA received a 5' RACE adapter containing a random hexamer plus an SP2 sequencing primer site. After a brief PCR adding P5, P7 and a second index, roughly 25 amplification cycles followed. TCRdb passed the 5' RACE reads through MiXCR, listing each CDR3 protein once. The sample includes 9,000 to 13,000 distinct CDR3 sequences, about 5.2% of them seen just once.

The sample in question was blood, obtained before antiretroviral therapy. This receptor was identified in an adult with HIV infection. The chain carries TRBV20-1 and TRBJ1-4, with D perhaps TRBD1 (6 bases). CDR3 protein: CSAGGGDKLFF. The CDR3 DNA is TGCAGTGCTGGAGGGGGGGACAAACTGTTTTTT.